The TCR beta chain described here comes from a study of cytomegalovirus exposure and HLA in healthy donors. Details on this clone: What it recognizes is unknown.

The PCR ran on 60 Vbeta and 13 Jbeta primers. Generated by immunoSEQ multiplex PCR, the TCRdb table keeps only in-frame clones and is missing some. Of about 170,000 clones listed, roughly 79% are singletons. Germline V gene lookup returns CDR1 MNHEY and CDR2 SVGAGI. The length of the CDR3 is 15 residues. The germline V and J ends were trimmed by 3 bases and 2 bases, with 14 bases remaining between them. The study's findings and limits: By HLA locus, TCR association rates varied in a later analysis, with DRB1 showing the most and HLA-C the fewest. In a later analysis, a missense DCLRE1C variant was linked to TCR beta V- and J-gene trimming.

The receptor comes from a woman in her 30s in good health and CMV-seropositive. Sequencing was performed on PBMCs. The rearrangement links TRBV6-5 to TRBJ2-7, with D perhaps matching TRBD1 (5 bases). CDR3 nucleotides: TGTGCCAGCAGTTATGTCGCAGGGATAACCTACGAGCAGTACTTC. This translates into CASSYVAGITYEQYF.